Each of the 26 T cell receptor beta chains below was sequenced from the same sample in a study of blood T cells in healthy people across ages. Sample-barcoded 5' priming and a J-beta primer mix drove a second PCR of about 6 to 12 cycles. Each CDR3 protein gets one entry after TCRdb re-called the 5' RACE reads with MiXCR. The sample yields hundreds of thousands of distinct CDR3 sequences, around 21% seen once. Material for sequencing was blood. Receptors originate from a man between 65 and 85 years old in good health.

This clonotype was detected ten times or more. The chain couples TRBV6-5 to TRBJ2-2; D call uncertain. Germline V gene sequence: CDR1 MNHEY, CDR2 SVGAGI. The CDR3 has 12 amino acids. V was trimmed by 6 bases and J by 4 bases, leaving 6 bases between them. CDR3 in amino acids: CASRLLTGELFF. For the CDR3, the DNA is TGTGCCAGCAGACTCCTCACCGGGGAGCTGTTTTTT.

This chain links TRBV12-3 or TRBV12-4 with TRBJ2-5, with 8 bases lining up with TRBD1. The end of the DNA aligns better with TRBJ2-7, so the J call may be wrong. The length of the CDR3 is 17 residues. The CDR3: CASSFSFADRGGYEQYF. CDR3 in DNA: TGTGCCAGCAGTTTTTCTTTCGCCGACAGGGGAGGCTACGAGCAGTACTTC.

This clonotype was recorded at least ten times. The CDR3 is CASSARDTNTGELFF. The CDR3 DNA reads TGCGCCAGCAGCGCACGGGACACTAACACCGGGGAGCTGTTTTTT. The J gene is TRBJ2-2, the V gene TRBV4-1; D may be TRBD1 (6 bases). The length of the CDR3 is 15 residues. From germline, CDR1 is MGHRA and CDR2 YSYEKL. V was trimmed by 5 bases and J by 2 bases, leaving 12 bases between them.

The genes are TRBV5-5 and TRBJ2-5; a weak D match, TRBD2 (7 bases). The tail of the sequence fits TRBJ2-7 better, so the J call may be wrong. This CDR3 has 18 residues. Germline V gene lookup returns CDR1 SGHKS and CDR2 YYEKEE (reference sequence). The CDR3 region has the DNA TGTGCCAGCAGCTTGCGTGGCAGGGGTCTAGCGGCGACCTACGAGCAGTACTTC. Amino acids: CASSLRGRGLAATYEQYF.

In this sample, this clonotype turned up a few times. The chain carries TRBV12-3 or TRBV12-4 and TRBJ2-7; 9 positions agree with TRBD2. The CDR3 runs 15 residues. V was clipped by 4 bases and J by 2 bases; unmatched bases: 6. The CDR3 nucleotides are TGTGCCAGCAGTTCATGGGCTAGCGGGACCTACGAGCAGTACTTC. Amino acid sequence: CASSSWASGTYEQYF.

This clonotype was observed a few times. The chain is built from TRBV20-1 and TRBJ2-7, with a weak D call TRBD1 (6 bases). This CDR3 contains 14 residues. Germline V gene sequence: CDR1 DFQATT, CDR2 SNEGSKA (reference sequence). Trimming shortened V by 3 bases and J by 0 bases, and 12 bases separated the two germline ends. The CDR3 here is CSASSQGFSYEQYF. The DNA for the CDR3 is TGCAGTGCTAGTAGCCAGGGGTTCTCCTACGAGCAGTACTTC.

The chain uses TRBV7-2 and TRBJ2-7, with D perhaps being TRBD1 or TRBD2 (5 bases each). CDR1 is SGHTA, CDR2 FQGNSA, per germline. Trimming removed 6 bases at V and 9 bases at J, with 15 bases between. The CDR3 loop spans 12 amino acids. The CDR3 DNA is TGTGCCAGCAGAAACAACCCGGGACCGCAGTACTTC. This sequence encodes CASRNNPGPQYF.

The chain has TRBV20-1 and TRBJ1-1; D is unresolved. The V and J ends lost 7 bases and 10 bases respectively, with 7 bases between them. The CDR3 length is 8 residues. Germline lookup yields CDR1 DFQATT and CDR2 SNEGSKA (reference sequence). DNA for the CDR3: TGCAGTGTCCCAGGAGCTTTCTTT. Translated: CSVPGAFF.

This sequence joins TRBV12-3 or TRBV12-4 and TRBJ1-4; D remains unclear. Trimming took off 3 bases at V and 7 bases at J, with 9 bases between the two ends. The CDR3 is 13 amino acids. CDR3 protein: CASSLQLGEKLFF. The CDR3 DNA reads TGTGCCAGCAGTTTGCAGTTGGGTGAAAAACTGTTTTTT.

The chain is built from TRBV6-5 and TRBJ2-1; 11 bases match TRBD2. The length of the CDR3 is 16 residues. V gave up 6 bases and J gave up 8 bases; unmatched junction bases: 12. CDR1 is MNHEY, CDR2 SVGAGI, per germline. CDR3 in amino acids: CASRTIRLAGTDEQFF. The CDR3 DNA reads as TGTGCCAGCAGAACGATCCGACTAGCGGGAACGGATGAGCAGTTCTTC.

This clonotype was counted a few times. The rearrangement uses TRBV12-3 or TRBV12-4 and TRBJ1-6; tentatively, D is TRBD1 (6 bases). Trimming took off 7 bases at V and 5 bases at J, with 12 bases between the two ends. The CDR3 is 14 amino acids. CDR3 in amino acids: CASTLGQNNSPLHF. CDR3 nucleotide sequence: TGTGCCAGCACCTTAGGACAGAATAATTCACCCCTCCACTTT.

This clonotype was seen ten or more times. The V call is TRBV15, the J call TRBJ2-4, with 14 bases aligning to TRBD2. The CDR3 consists of 16 residues. The germline V gene encodes CDR1 LNHNV and CDR2 YYDKDF (reference sequence). The ends lost 5 bases at V and 8 bases at J; junction bases unmatched: 8. The CDR3 is CATSPRGTSGSDIQYF. The DNA of the CDR3 is TGTGCCACCAGCCCGCGAGGGACTAGCGGGAGTGACATTCAGTACTTC.

This rearrangement joins TRBV18 to TRBJ1-5, with 7 bases that match TRBD1. This CDR3 contains 19 residues. Germline V CDR1 and CDR2: KGHSH, LQKENI. The V segment lost 2 bases and the J segment 0 bases; nucleotides outside the gene matches: 13. CDR3 nucleotide sequence: TGTGCCAGCTCACCAGTCGAGACAGGGATTCCTAATAGCAATCAGCCCCAGCATTTT. Residues: CASSPVETGIPNSNQPQHF.

CDR3 bases: TGCGCCAGCAGCCAAGATGTCGGGAGAGGCACAGATACGCAGTATTTT. Translated: CASSQDVGRGTDTQYF. The genes are TRBV4-3 and TRBJ2-3; tentatively, D is TRBD2 (6 bases). The CDR3 spans 16 residues. Germline V gene lookup returns CDR1 LGHNA and CDR2 YSLEER. The V gene lost 0 bases and the J gene lost 1 base, with 11 bases spanning the gap.

The chain uses TRBV6-2 or TRBV6-3 and TRBJ1-1; D ambiguous. V lost 0 bases and J 3 bases, leaving 14 bases between the germline ends. Germline CDR1 reads MNHEY; CDR2 reads SVGEGT. This CDR3 has 16 residues. The CDR3 DNA follows: TGTGCCAGCAGTTACTCGGTACGGGGATTGTACACTGAAGCTTTCTTT. It is translated as CASSYSVRGLYTEAFF.

Only a few counts were recorded for this clonotype. The rearrangement uses TRBV5-4 and TRBJ2-5; D is possibly TRBD1 (6 bases). The CDR3 is 13 amino acids. V was cut by 4 bases and J by 4 bases, with 11 bases left in between. CDR1 is SGHNT and CDR2 is YYREEE in the germline V gene (reference sequence). CDR3 residues: CASSNRVGETQYF. The CDR3 DNA reads as TGTGCCAGCAGCAACAGGGTCGGAGAGACCCAGTACTTC.

This chain connects TRBV20-1 to TRBJ2-7; D is unclear. This CDR3 contains 10 residues. The germline V and J ends were trimmed by 6 bases and 4 bases, with 7 bases remaining between them. Per the germline V gene, CDR1 is DFQATT and CDR2 is SNEGSKA (reference sequence). CDR3 amino acids: CSAHSYEQYF. CDR3 nucleotide sequence: TGCAGTGCCCACAGTTACGAGCAGTACTTC.

This clonotype showed up just once. The rearrangement joins TRBV10-3 to TRBJ2-1; D possibly matches TRBD1 or TRBD2 (5 bases each). Germline V gene data show CDR1 as ENHRY and CDR2 as SYGVKD. Trimming removed 5 bases at V and 8 bases at J, with 10 bases between. The CDR3 has 12 amino acids. The CDR3 coding sequence is TGTGCCATCAGTCAGAGGGGTGATGAGCAGTTCTTC. The encoded protein is CAISQRGDEQFF.

This clonotype was detected a few times. The J gene is TRBJ1-1, the V gene TRBV4-3; D uncertain. This CDR3 is 16 amino acids long. Germline V gives CDR1 LGHNA, CDR2 YSLEER. Trimming stripped 0 bases from V and 7 bases from J, with 18 bases between. CDR3 DNA: TGCGCCAGCAGCCAAGATCTACCTCCTAGGGAGAGTGAAGCTTTCTTT. Translated, it gives CASSQDLPPRESEAFF.

The chain uses TRBV27 and TRBJ2-3; 7 positions agree with TRBD1. Trimming cost V 1 base and J 3 bases; bases outside gene matches: 10. The CDR3 is 17 residues long. Germline assignment: CDR1 MNHEY and CDR2 SMNVEV (reference sequence). The CDR3 reads CASSLFLTGKSTDTQYF. CDR3 bases: TGTGCCAGCAGTTTATTCTTGACAGGGAAATCGACAGATACGCAGTATTTT.

The chain couples TRBV7-9 to TRBJ1-2, with D possibly matching TRBD1 (6 bases). V was cut by 1 base and J by 7 bases, with 10 bases left in between. Germline V gene data show CDR1 as SEHNR and CDR2 as FQNEAQ (reference sequence). This CDR3 spans 13 amino acids. The CDR3 here is CASSLEGGRGYTF. CDR3 coding DNA: TGTGCCAGCAGCTTAGAAGGGGGACGTGGCTACACCTTC. The full variable domain, completed using reference TRBV7-9 and TRBJ1-2, is DTGVSQNPRHKITKRGQNVTFRCDPISEHNRLYWYRQTLGQGPEFLTYFQNEAQLEKSRLLSDRFSAERPKGSFSTLEIQRTEQGDSAMYLCASSLEGGRGYTFGSGTRLTVV.

The chain combines TRBV29-1 with TRBJ2-5; 9 nucleotides agree with TRBD1. This CDR3 region has 15 residues. Germline V gene data show CDR1 as SQVTM and CDR2 as ANQGSEA. The ends lost 6 bases at V and 5 bases at J; junction bases unmatched: 13. The CDR3 sequence: CSVDRTGALGETQYF. CDR3 nucleotide sequence: TGCAGCGTCGATAGGACAGGGGCCCTCGGGGAGACCCAGTACTTC.

Concerning this clonotype: One end of the junction fails to match germline, which may point to a read error. The rearrangement joins TRBV4-3 to TRBJ1-1; D perhaps matches TRBD1 (6 bases). The CDR3 spans 16 residues. The germline gives CDR1 LGHNA, CDR2 YSLEER. The DNA for the CDR3 is TGCGCCTGCAGCCCAGGGACACCCCAGATGAACACTGAAGCTTTCTTT. Translating gives CACSPGTPQMNTEAFF.

This clonotype has a handful of counts. At one boundary the junction diverges from the germline segment, which might be a read error. This sequence joins TRBV5-1 and TRBJ1-4, with a possible D match to TRBD1 (5 bases). Germline-derived CDR1 and CDR2 are SGHRS and YFSETQ. The CDR3 covers 16 residues. The CDR3 region is CASSLGQSATNEKQFF. The CDR3 nucleotides read TGCGCCAGCAGCTTGGGACAGAGTGCAACTAATGAAAAACAGTTTTTT.

The CDR3 loop is CASSSGDPRYNEQFF. In DNA, the CDR3 is TGTGCCAGCAGTAGTGGGGACCCCAGGTACAATGAGCAGTTCTTC. The V and J genes are TRBV3-1 and TRBJ2-1; the D gene could be TRBD1 or TRBD2 (5 bases each). The CDR3 runs to 15 residues. V lost 6 bases to trimming and J lost 4 bases, with 16 bases between them. Germline V gene sequence: CDR1 LGHDT, CDR2 YNNKEL (reference sequence).

About this clonotype itself: Because it lacks the conserved phenylalanine or tryptophan at the end, this CDR3 is likely a read error. Because the CDR3's place on the DNA is in doubt, the DNA is left out and the CDR3 is given as listed by TCRdb. The genes are TRBV3-1 and TRBJ2-7; the table's TRBD2 call for D was not verified on the DNA. Germline V gene lookup returns CDR1 LGHDT and CDR2 YNNKEL (reference sequence). The CDR3 is 13 amino acids long, termini counted. CDR3 residues: CASSQATREDYAI.